This T cell receptor beta chain is drawn from a study of cytomegalovirus exposure and HLA in healthy donors. Findings and caveats of the study: That first-cohort TCR clusters tended to co-occur in the 90 to 150 validation repertoires was found in a later analysis. The study flagged 150 to 200 TCR beta chains as cytomegalovirus-associated. While the bulk of TCR sequences proved rare, some public TCRs turned up in many donors.

Germline-derived CDR1 and CDR2 are SGHAT and FQNNGV. The CDR3 spans 14 residues. J lost 2 bases, V lost 4 bases, and 4 bases had no gene match. On this clone itself: Antigen specificity is unknown.

Only in-frame clones appear in the TCRdb table, and some are missing; sequencing was by immunoSEQ multiplex PCR. This repertoire shows 250,000 to 300,000 clones, 85% to 90% found once; its top ten account for around 0.34%. The chain has TRBV11-2 and TRBJ2-7; 8 nucleotides agree with TRBD2. This receptor was identified in a woman younger than 30 in good health and CMV-seronegative. Material for sequencing was PBMCs. CDR3 sequence: CASSSPGGAYEQYF. CDR3 nucleotide sequence: TGTGCCAGCAGCTCCCCCGGGGGGGCCTACGAGCAGTACTTC.